Presented here are 21 T cell receptor beta chains from one specimen sequenced in a study of shared clonotypes between healthy human individuals. Only in-frame clones appear in the TCRdb table, and some are missing; sequencing was by immunoSEQ multiplex PCR. The sample lists about 2.4 million clones, 85% to 95% occurring once. The sequencing input was naive CD4+ T cells sorted from blood. Subset given: CD45RA+ positively selected. These receptors all stem from a man aged 18 to 29 in good health.

The chain uses TRBV28 and TRBJ1-1; D unresolved. There are 12 residues in the CDR3. Per germline, CDR1 MDHEN and CDR2 SYDVKM. Trimming took off 7 bases at V and 1 base at J, with 7 bases between the two ends. CDR3 residues: CASIVSNTEAFF. CDR3 in DNA: TGTGCCAGCATTGTTTCGAACACTGAAGCTTTCTTT.

The V and J genes are TRBV9 and TRBJ2-3; D is possibly TRBD1 (5 bases). Germline V lookup: CDR1 SGDLS, CDR2 YYNGEE. The CDR3 runs to 14 residues. Trimming removed 2 bases at V and 4 bases at J, with 11 bases between. CDR3 DNA sequence: TGTGCCAGCAGCGTTGGGGCGGTTCCAGATACGCAGTATTTT. This gives the protein CASSVGAVPDTQYF.

The chain employs TRBV5-5 and TRBJ2-1; the D gene is possibly TRBD1 (6 bases). The germline CDR1 and CDR2 sequences are SGHKS and YYEKEE (reference sequence). The CDR3 runs to 16 residues. The V gene lost 6 bases and the J gene lost 4 bases, with 20 bases spanning the gap. The DNA of the CDR3 is TGTGCCAGCACTAACTACCCGGGACAACTATACAATGAGCAGTTCTTC. Protein product: CASTNYPGQLYNEQFF.

The genes are TRBV6-6 and TRBJ2-7, with 9 bases matching TRBD2. J gave up 3 bases and V 0 bases, and 6 bases lay outside the gene matches. The CDR3 has 16 residues. CDR1 and CDR2 (germline): MNHNY, SVGAGI (reference sequence). This CDR3 reads CASSYSRLAGNYEQYF. The CDR3 DNA reads as TGTGCCAGCAGTTACTCACGGCTAGCGGGGAACTACGAGCAGTACTTC.

V gene TRBV7-9 combines with J gene TRBJ2-3, with D unclear. V was trimmed by 4 bases and J by 4 bases, leaving 3 bases between them. Germline CDR1 SEHNR, CDR2 FQNEAQ (reference sequence). There are 11 residues in the CDR3. The CDR3 sequence: CASSWADTQYF. The CDR3 coding sequence is TGTGCCAGCAGCTGGGCAGATACGCAGTATTTT.

This chain joins TRBV21-1 and TRBJ2-2; the D call of TRBD2 is as the table states it, not checked on the DNA. TRBV21-1 has pseudogene status. The CDR3 has 15 residues. In DNA, the CDR3 is TGTGCCAGCAGCAAAGCCCGCCGGGGGTCCGGGGAGCTGTTTTTT. Translation gives CASSKARRGSGELFF.

This clone was recorded once. The gene calls are TRBV18 and TRBJ1-4; 7 nucleotides match TRBD1. The V segment lost 4 bases and the J segment 7 bases; nucleotides outside the gene matches: 6. This CDR3 spans 14 amino acids. Germline V lookup: CDR1 KGHSH, CDR2 LQKENI. The CDR3 DNA follows: TGTGCCAGCTCACTACAGGGGAAAGTTGAAAAACTGTTTTTT. Residues: CASSLQGKVEKLFF.

This sequence joins TRBV4-2 and TRBJ1-3; D uncertain. This CDR3 has 17 residues. V gave up 3 bases and J gave up 0 bases, with 15 bases separating them. CDR1 is LGHNA and CDR2 is YNFKEQ in the germline V gene. The CDR3 bases are TGTGCCAGCAGCCAGGATTTGACCGCAAGCTCTGGAAACACCATATATTTT. This sequence encodes CASSQDLTASSGNTIYF.

This chain links TRBV28 with TRBJ2-2, with D hard to call. CDR1 and CDR2 (germline): MDHEN, SYDVKM. V was shortened by 3 bases and J by 0 bases, with 8 bases between the two germline ends. This CDR3 comprises 15 residues. The CDR3 sequence is CASSLWQSNTGELFF. In nucleotides, the CDR3 is TGTGCCAGCAGTTTGTGGCAATCGAACACCGGGGAGCTGTTTTTT.

CDR3 loop: CASRDRVAPLNGNTIYF. The CDR3 region has the DNA TGTGCCAGCAGGGACAGGGTGGCCCCCTTGAATGGAAACACCATATATTTT. V gene TRBV2 combines with J gene TRBJ1-3; 8 bases agree with TRBD1. This CDR3 is 17 amino acids long. The germline gives CDR1 SNHLY, CDR2 FYNNEI. Trimming removed 6 bases from V and 3 bases from J; junction bases left unmatched: 13. Filled out from reference TRBV2 and TRBJ1-3, the complete variable domain reads EPEVTQTPSHQVTQMGQEVILRCVPISNHLYFYWYRQILGQKVEFLVSFYNNEISEKSEIFDDQFSVERPDGSNFTLKIRSTKLEDSAMYFCASRDRVAPLNGNTIYFGEGSWLTVV.

To note about this clone: Other DNA sequences in the sample encode the same CDR3. J is TRBJ1-5 and V is TRBV7-2; tentative D call: TRBD1 (5 bases). Trimming shortened V by 3 bases and J by 1 base, and 10 bases separated the two germline ends. The CDR3 is 15 amino acids. Germline lookup yields CDR1 SGHTA and CDR2 FQGNSA. The CDR3 region is CASSLQGRSNQPQHF. In DNA form, the CDR3 reads TGTGCCAGCAGCTTGCAGGGAAGGAGCAATCAGCCCCAGCATTTT.

The V gene is TRBV14, the J gene TRBJ2-1; weak D call: TRBD2 (6 bases). The V gene's germline CDR1 is SGHDN and CDR2 FVKESK. The CDR3 runs 16 residues. The V gene lost 4 bases and the J gene lost 7 bases, with 20 bases spanning the gap. The CDR3 nucleotides read TGTGCCAGCAGCCCCAGGGACTCACTAGGACGAAATGAGCAGTTCTTC. Amino acids: CASSPRDSLGRNEQFF. The whole variable domain, filled in from reference TRBV14 and TRBJ2-1, reads EAGVTQFPSHSVIEKGQTVTLRCDPISGHDNLYWYRRVMGKEIKFLLHFVKESKQDESGMPNNRFLAERTGGTYSTLKVQPAELEDSGVYFCASSPRDSLGRNEQFFGPGTRLTVL.

The chain recombines TRBV19 with TRBJ2-2; TRBD2 agrees at 7 bases. The germline gives CDR1 LNHDA, CDR2 SQIVND (reference sequence). The V gene end was trimmed by 6 bases and the J gene end by 1 base; junction bases not matched to a gene: 2. The CDR3 covers 14 residues. The CDR3: CASRPSGNTGELFF. In DNA, the CDR3 is TGTGCCAGTAGGCCTAGCGGGAACACCGGGGAGCTGTTTTTT.

The J gene is TRBJ2-6, the V gene TRBV30; 7 bases map to TRBD1. V shed 0 bases, J shed 4 bases, and the junction held 3 bases outside the gene matches. Germline-derived CDR1 and CDR2 are GTSNPN and SVGIG (reference sequence). CDR3 length: 15 residues. The CDR3 sequence is CAWSVRTGGANVLTF. In DNA form, the CDR3 reads TGTGCCTGGAGTGTTAGGACAGGAGGGGCCAACGTCCTGACTTTC.

The genes are TRBV10-3 and TRBJ2-7; 8 bases fit TRBD2. Germline CDR1 reads ENHRY; CDR2 reads SYGVKD. The CDR3 is 15 amino acids. J lost 3 bases, V lost 3 bases, and 7 bases had no gene match. The CDR3 DNA reads TGTGCCATCAGTGACGGGGTGGCGGGGGGCTACGAGCAGTACTTC. Residues: CAISDGVAGGYEQYF.

The rearrangement uses TRBV30 and TRBJ1-2, with 10 bases lining up with TRBD1. Germline V gives CDR1 GTSNPN, CDR2 SVGIG (reference sequence). This CDR3 region has 15 residues. With V trimmed by 1 base and J by 4 bases, 6 bases remained unmatched. As DNA, the CDR3 is TGTGCCTGGAGTGGGGACAGGGGAGTTATCTATGGCTACACCTTC. Amino acid sequence: CAWSGDRGVIYGYTF. The whole variable domain, filled in from reference TRBV30 and TRBJ1-2, reads SQTIHQWPATLVQPVGSPLSLECTVEGTSNPNLYWYRQAAGRGLQLLFYSVGIGQISSEVPQNLSASRPQDRQFILSSKKLLLSDSGFYLCAWSGDRGVIYGYTFGSGTRLTVV.

The chain links TRBV5-3 to TRBJ1-5; possibly TRBD1 for D (5 bases). TRBV5-3 is an open reading frame whose function is uncertain. The V end was cut by 7 bases, the J end by 4 bases, with 15 bases between. This CDR3 contains 14 residues. Here the CDR3 DNA reads TGTGCCAGAGGGGCCCTAACGCCGAATCAGCCCCAGCATTTT. Residues: CARGALTPNQPQHF.

The chain links TRBV5-1 to TRBJ2-1, with unresolved D. CDR1 SGHRS and CDR2 YFSETQ come from the germline V gene. Trimming shortened V by 0 bases and J by 7 bases, and 8 bases separated the two germline ends. The CDR3 loop spans 13 amino acids. CDR3 sequence (DNA): TGCGCCAGCAGCTTGGAACGGAAAAATGAGCAGTTCTTC. It specifies CASSLERKNEQFF.

V usage is TRBV25-1 and J usage is TRBJ1-4, with D unclear. The CDR3 loop spans 14 amino acids. With 1 base removed from V and 2 bases from J, the gap between germline ends came to 5 bases. Germline-derived CDR1 and CDR2 are MGHDK and SYGVNS. The CDR3 DNA sequence: TGTGCCAGCAGTGAATTGGGCACTAATGAAAAACTGTTTTTT. This gives the protein CASSELGTNEKLFF.

This chain connects TRBV6-5 to TRBJ1-5; 7 nucleotides align to TRBD1. The V segment lost 6 bases and the J segment 0 bases; nucleotides outside the gene matches: 5. The CDR3 spans 15 residues. From germline, CDR1 is MNHEY and CDR2 SVGAGI. The CDR3 DNA sequence: TGTGCCAGCAGGGATACAGGGGATAGCAATCAGCCCCAGCATTTT. It encodes CASRDTGDSNQPQHF.

V and J are TRBV7-2 and TRBJ2-1; 7 bases are shared with TRBD2. CDR1 and CDR2 (germline): SGHTA, FQGNSA. The CDR3 length is 17 residues. V lost 2 bases, J lost 7 bases, and 14 bases stayed unmatched. The CDR3 DNA is TGTGCCAGCAGCTTACCTAGGGTGCAGGGAGGGGTAAATGAGCAGTTCTTC. Its protein is CASSLPRVQGGVNEQFF.